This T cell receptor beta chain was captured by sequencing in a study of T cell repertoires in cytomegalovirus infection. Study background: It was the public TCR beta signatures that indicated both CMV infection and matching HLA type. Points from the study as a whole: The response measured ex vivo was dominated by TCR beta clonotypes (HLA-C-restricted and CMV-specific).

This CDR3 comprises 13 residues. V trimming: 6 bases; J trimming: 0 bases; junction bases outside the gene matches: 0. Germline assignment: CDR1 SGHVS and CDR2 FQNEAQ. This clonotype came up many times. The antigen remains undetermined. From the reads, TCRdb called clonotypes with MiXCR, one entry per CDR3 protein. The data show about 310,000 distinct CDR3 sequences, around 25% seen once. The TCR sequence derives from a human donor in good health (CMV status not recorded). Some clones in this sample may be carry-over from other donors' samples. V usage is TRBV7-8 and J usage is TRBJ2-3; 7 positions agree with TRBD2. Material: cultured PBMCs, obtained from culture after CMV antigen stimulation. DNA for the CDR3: TGTGCCAGCAGACTAGCGAGCACAGATACGCAGTATTTT. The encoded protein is CASRLASTDTQYF.